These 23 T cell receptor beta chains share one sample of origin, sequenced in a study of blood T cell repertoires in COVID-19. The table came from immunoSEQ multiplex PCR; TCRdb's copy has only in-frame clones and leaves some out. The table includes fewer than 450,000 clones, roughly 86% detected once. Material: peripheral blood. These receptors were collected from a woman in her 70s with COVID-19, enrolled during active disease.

The CDR3 nucleotides are TGTGCCACCAGTGATCCGGACAGATTTGATGGCTACACCTTC. As protein: CATSDPDRFDGYTF. This rearrangement joins TRBV24-1 to TRBJ1-2; tentative D call: TRBD1 (6 bases). The germline gives CDR1 KGHDR, CDR2 SFDVKD. The CDR3 runs to 14 residues. V shed 3 bases and J shed 6 bases, with 13 bases lying between them.

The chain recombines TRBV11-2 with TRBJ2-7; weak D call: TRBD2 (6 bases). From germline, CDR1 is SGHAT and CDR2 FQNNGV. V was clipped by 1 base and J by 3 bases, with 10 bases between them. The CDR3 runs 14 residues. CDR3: CASSLAGDLYEQYF. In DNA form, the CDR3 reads TGTGCCAGCAGCTTAGCGGGGGACCTCTACGAGCAGTACTTC.

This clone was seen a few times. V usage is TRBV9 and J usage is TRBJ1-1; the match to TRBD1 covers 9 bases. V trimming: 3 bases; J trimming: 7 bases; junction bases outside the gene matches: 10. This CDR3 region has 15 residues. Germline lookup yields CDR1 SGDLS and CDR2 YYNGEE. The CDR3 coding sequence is TGTGCCAGCAGCGAAGCAACACAGGGGGCGGTTGAAGCTTTCTTT. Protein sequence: CASSEATQGAVEAFF.

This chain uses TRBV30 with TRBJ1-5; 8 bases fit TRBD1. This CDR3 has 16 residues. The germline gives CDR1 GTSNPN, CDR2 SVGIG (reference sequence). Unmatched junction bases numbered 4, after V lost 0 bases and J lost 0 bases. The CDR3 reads CAWSVTGGNSNQPQHF. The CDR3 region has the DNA TGTGCCTGGAGTGTTACAGGGGGAAATAGCAATCAGCCCCAGCATTTT. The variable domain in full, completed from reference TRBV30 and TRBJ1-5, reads SQTIHQWPATLVQPVGSPLSLECTVEGTSNPNLYWYRQAAGRGLQLLFYSVGIGQISSEVPQNLSASRPQDRQFILSSKKLLLSDSGFYLCAWSVTGGNSNQPQHFGDGTRLSIL.

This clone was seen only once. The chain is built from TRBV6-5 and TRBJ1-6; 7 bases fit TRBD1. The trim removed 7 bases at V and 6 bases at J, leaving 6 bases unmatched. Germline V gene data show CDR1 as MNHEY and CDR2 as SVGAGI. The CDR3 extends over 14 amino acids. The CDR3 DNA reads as TGTGCCAGCAACGTCCGACAGGGTAATTCACCCCTCCACTTT. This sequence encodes CASNVRQGNSPLHF.

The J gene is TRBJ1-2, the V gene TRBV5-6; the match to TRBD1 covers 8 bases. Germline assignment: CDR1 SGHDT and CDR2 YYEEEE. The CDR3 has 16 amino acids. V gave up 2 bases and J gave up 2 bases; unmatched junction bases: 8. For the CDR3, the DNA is TGTGCCAGCAGCTTAATCGCCGGGACAGGAAACTATGGCTACACCTTC. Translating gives CASSLIAGTGNYGYTF.

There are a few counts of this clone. The CDR3 sequence is CASSTPSTGLNGYTF. Written as DNA, the CDR3 is TGTGCCAGTAGTACCCCGTCGACAGGGCTTAACGGCTACACCTTC. The rearrangement links TRBV19 to TRBJ1-2; 7 bases line up with TRBD1. The germline V gene encodes CDR1 LNHDA and CDR2 SQIVND (reference sequence). The CDR3 loop spans 15 amino acids. V lost 4 bases and J lost 8; bases outside the gene matches: 13.

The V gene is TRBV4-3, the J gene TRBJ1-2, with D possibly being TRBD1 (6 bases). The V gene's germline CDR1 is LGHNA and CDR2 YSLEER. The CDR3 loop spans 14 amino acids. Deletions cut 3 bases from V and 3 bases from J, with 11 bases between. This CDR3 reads CASSHGPGDYGYTF. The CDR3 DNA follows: TGCGCCAGCAGCCACGGCCCAGGGGACTATGGCTACACCTTC.

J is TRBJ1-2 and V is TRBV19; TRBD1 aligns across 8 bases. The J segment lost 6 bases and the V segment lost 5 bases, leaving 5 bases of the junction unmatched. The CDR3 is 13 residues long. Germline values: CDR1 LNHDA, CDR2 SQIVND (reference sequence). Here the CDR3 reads CASSVTGVDGYTF. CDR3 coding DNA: TGTGCCAGTAGTGTGACAGGGGTGGATGGCTACACCTTC.

The DNA of the CDR3 is TGTGCCACCAGTGACTCCGGACTAGCGGATGGGAATGAGCAGTTCTTC. Translated: CATSDSGLADGNEQFF. This sequence joins TRBV24-1 and TRBJ2-1; 10 bases map to TRBD2. The trim removed 4 bases at V and 7 bases at J, leaving 9 bases unmatched. The V gene's germline CDR1 is KGHDR and CDR2 SFDVKD. This CDR3 region has 16 residues.

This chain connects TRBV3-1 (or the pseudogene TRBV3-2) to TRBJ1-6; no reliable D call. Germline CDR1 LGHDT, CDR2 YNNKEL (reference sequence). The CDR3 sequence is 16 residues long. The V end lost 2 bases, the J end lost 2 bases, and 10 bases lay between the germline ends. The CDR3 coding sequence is TGTGCCAGCAGCCAATTCCGAAACACCTATAATTCACCCCTCCACTTT. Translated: CASSQFRNTYNSPLHF.

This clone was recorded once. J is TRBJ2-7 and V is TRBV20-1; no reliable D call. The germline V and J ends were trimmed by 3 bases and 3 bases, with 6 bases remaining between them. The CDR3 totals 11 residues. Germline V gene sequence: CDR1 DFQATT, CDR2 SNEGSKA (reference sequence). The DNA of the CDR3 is TGCAGTGCTAGTTTAAACTACGAGCAGTACTTC. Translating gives CSASLNYEQYF.

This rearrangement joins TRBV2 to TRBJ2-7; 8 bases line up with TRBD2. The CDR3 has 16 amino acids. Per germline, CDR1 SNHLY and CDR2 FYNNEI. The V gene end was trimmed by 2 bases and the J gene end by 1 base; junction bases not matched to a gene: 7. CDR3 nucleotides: TGTGCCAGCAGTGAAAGGCTTTCTAGCGGGTCCTACGAGCAGTACTTC. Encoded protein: CASSERLSSGSYEQYF. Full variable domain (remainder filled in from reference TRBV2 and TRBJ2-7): EPEVTQTPSHQVTQMGQEVILRCVPISNHLYFYWYRQILGQKVEFLVSFYNNEISEKSEIFDDQFSVERPDGSNFTLKIRSTKLEDSAMYFCASSERLSSGSYEQYFGPGTRLTVT.

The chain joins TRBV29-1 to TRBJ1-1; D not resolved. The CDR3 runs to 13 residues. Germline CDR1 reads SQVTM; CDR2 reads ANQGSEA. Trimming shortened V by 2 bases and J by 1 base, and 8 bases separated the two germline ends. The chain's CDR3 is CSVEPQPNTEAFF. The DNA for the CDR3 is TGCAGCGTTGAACCACAGCCGAACACTGAAGCTTTCTTT.

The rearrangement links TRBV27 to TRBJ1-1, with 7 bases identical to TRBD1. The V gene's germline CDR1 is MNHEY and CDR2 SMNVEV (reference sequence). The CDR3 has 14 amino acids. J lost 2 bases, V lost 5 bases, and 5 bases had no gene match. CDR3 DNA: TGTGCCAGCAGTCCGGGACAGCAAAACACTGAAGCTTTCTTT. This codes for CASSPGQQNTEAFF.

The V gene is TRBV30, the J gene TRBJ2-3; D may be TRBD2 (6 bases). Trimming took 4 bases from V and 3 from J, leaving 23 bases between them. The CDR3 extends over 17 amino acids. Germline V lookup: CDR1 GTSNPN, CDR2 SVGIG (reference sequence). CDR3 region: CAWILSGANGGTDTQYF. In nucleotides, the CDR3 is TGTGCCTGGATACTTTCGGGTGCTAACGGGGGTACAGATACGCAGTATTTT.

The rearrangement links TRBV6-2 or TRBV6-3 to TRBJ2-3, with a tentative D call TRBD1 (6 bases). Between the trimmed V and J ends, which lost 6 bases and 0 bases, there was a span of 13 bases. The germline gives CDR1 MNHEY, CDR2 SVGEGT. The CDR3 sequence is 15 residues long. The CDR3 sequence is CASSPGTFSTDTQYF. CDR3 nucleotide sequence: TGTGCCAGCAGCCCTGGGACATTTAGCACAGATACGCAGTATTTT.

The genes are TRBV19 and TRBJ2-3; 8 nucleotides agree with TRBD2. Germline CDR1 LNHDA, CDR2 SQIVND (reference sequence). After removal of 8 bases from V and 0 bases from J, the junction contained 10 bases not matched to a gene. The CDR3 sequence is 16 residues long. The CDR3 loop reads CASQKGASGSTDTQYF. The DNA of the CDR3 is TGTGCCAGTCAAAAAGGGGCTAGCGGGAGCACAGATACGCAGTATTTT.

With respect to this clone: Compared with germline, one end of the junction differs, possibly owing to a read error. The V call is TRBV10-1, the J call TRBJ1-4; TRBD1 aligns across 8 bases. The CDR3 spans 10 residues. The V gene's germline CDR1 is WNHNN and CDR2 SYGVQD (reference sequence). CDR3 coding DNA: TGCGCCAGCCTCCTTGGACAGGGAAATTTT. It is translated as CASLLGQGNF.

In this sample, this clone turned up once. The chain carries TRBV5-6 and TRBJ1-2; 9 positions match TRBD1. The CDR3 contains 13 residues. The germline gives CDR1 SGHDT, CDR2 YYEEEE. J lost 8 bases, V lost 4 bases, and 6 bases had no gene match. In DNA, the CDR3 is TGTGCCAGCAGCGTGGGACAGGGTCGAGGCTACACCTTC. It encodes CASSVGQGRGYTF.

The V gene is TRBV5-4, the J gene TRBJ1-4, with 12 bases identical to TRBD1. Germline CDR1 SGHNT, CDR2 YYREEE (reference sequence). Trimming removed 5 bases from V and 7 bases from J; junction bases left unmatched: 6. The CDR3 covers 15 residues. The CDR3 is CASRVWDRGREKLFF. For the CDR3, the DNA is TGTGCCAGCAGAGTCTGGGACAGGGGGCGTGAAAAACTGTTTTTT.

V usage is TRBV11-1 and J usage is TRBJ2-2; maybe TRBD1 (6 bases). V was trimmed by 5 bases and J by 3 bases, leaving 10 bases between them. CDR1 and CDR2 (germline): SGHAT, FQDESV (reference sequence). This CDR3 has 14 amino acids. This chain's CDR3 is CASSPQGYTGELFF. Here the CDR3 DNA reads TGTGCCAGCAGCCCTCAGGGGTACACCGGGGAGCTGTTTTTT.

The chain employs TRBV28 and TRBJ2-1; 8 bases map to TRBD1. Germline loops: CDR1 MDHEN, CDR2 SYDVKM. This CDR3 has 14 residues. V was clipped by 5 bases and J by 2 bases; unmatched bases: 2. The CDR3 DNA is TGTGCCAGCAGTGGACAGGGCACCTACAATGAGCAGTTCTTC. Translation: CASSGQGTYNEQFF.